The 3 T cell receptor beta chains presented below share a single source sample, sequenced in a study of T cell repertoires in cytomegalovirus infection. TCRdb passed the reads through MiXCR, listing each CDR3 protein once. Of hundreds of thousands of distinct CDR3 sequences in the sample, roughly 31% were seen once. Source material: PBMCs. The receptor source for this set is a human donor in good health (CMV status not recorded). Some clones in this sample may be carry-over from other donors' samples.

V is TRBV7-2 and J is TRBJ1-5; tentative D call: TRBD1 (5 bases). Trimming pared 5 bases from V and 0 bases from J, leaving 11 bases between. The V gene's germline CDR1 is SGHTA and CDR2 FQGNSA. This CDR3 is built from 15 residues. The CDR3 reads CASSTRDGSNQPQHF. DNA for the CDR3: TGTGCCAGCAGCACCCGGGACGGTAGCAATCAGCCCCAGCATTTT. The variable domain in full, completed from reference TRBV7-2 and TRBJ1-5, reads GAGVSQSPSNKVTEKGKDVELRCDPISGHTALYWYRQSLGQGLEFLIYFQGNSAPDKSGLPSDRFSAERTGGSVSTLTIQRTQQEDSAVYLCASSTRDGSNQPQHFGDGTRLSIL.

Details on this clonotype: One end of the junction varies from germline; a read error may be responsible. The CDR3: CASRGQGTGNAEAFF. Written as DNA, the CDR3 is TGTGCCAGCAGGGGACAGGGGACGGGGAACGCTGAAGCTTTCTTT. The rearrangement joins TRBV7-9 to TRBJ1-1, with 10 bases matching TRBD1. The CDR3 is made up of 15 amino acids. Germline CDR1 reads SEHNR; CDR2 reads FQNEAQ (reference sequence).

This chain uses TRBV9 with TRBJ1-6; 9 positions agree with TRBD1. CDR1 is SGDLS, CDR2 YYNGEE, per germline. J lost 6 bases, V lost 4 bases, and 20 bases had no gene match. This CDR3 is built from 20 residues. CDR3: CASSLNPRVGSQGANSPLHF. CDR3 sequence (DNA): TGTGCCAGCAGCCTCAATCCCCGGGTTGGATCACAGGGGGCTAATTCACCCCTCCACTTT.